The rows below give T cell receptor beta chains drawn from one sample of a study of blood T cell repertoires in COVID-19. Here immunoSEQ multiplex PCR was the method, and the copy in TCRdb shows in-frame clones only, minus some. The sample includes 150,000 to 200,000 clones, less than 85% of them seen just once. The sample consisted of peripheral blood. The receptors here all came from a human donor with acute or convalescent COVID-19. The donor label of this sample is uncertain. CDR3s include the opening cysteine and the closing phenylalanine or tryptophan. D genes are given only for firm matches. Clone size is shown for a subset of rows, as once, few, many or a class of expanded clone.

length	V	J	size	D	CDR3	DNA
15	TRBV7-9	TRBJ1-1	-	-	CASRRTGTANTEAFF	TGTGCCAGCAGGCGTACAGGGACGGCGAACACTGAAGCTTTCTTT
17	TRBV18	TRBJ2-2	-	-	CASSPLTPNTNTGELFF	TGTGCCAGCTCACCACTGACTCCAAATACGAACACCGGGGAGCTGTTTTTT
16	TRBV5-1	TRBJ1-3	-	TRBD1	CASSLGARGPGNTIYF	TGCGCCAGCAGCTTGGGGGCCAGGGGGCCTGGAAACACCATATATTTT
14	TRBV5-6	TRBJ1-4	-	-	CASSFGGSNEKLFF	TGTGCCAGCAGCTTTGGGGGGTCTAATGAAAAACTGTTTTTT
19	TRBV19	TRBJ1-5	-	TRBD1	CASQSSVYTGTGPNQPQHF	TGTGCCAGCCAAAGTTCCGTGTACACCGGGACAGGGCCCAATCAGCCCCAGCATTTT
14	TRBV18	TRBJ1-4	-	-	CASSPYEMREKLFF	TGTGCCAGCTCACCCTACGAAATGCGAGAAAAACTGTTTTTT
15	TRBV6-5	TRBJ1-5	-	-	CASSYTSRGDQPQHF	TGTGCCAGCAGTTACACCTCTCGGGGGGACCAGCCCCAGCATTTT
12	TRBV7-9	TRBJ1-4	-	TRBD1	CASSSGTAHLFF	TGTGCCAGCAGCTCAGGGACAGCTCATCTGTTTTTT
13	TRBV15	TRBJ2-3	-	-	CATSRAETDTQYF	TGTGCCACCAGCAGAGCGGAGACAGATACGCAGTATTTT
13	TRBV28	TRBJ1-1	-	-	CASAPSGVREAFF	TGTGCCAGCGCACCGAGCGGGGTCCGAGAAGCTTTCTTT
17	TRBV30	TRBJ1-6	few	TRBD1	CAWSPGTGGFYNSPLHF	TGTGCCTGGAGCCCAGGGACAGGGGGATTCTATAATTCACCCCTCCACTTT
14	TRBV5-5	TRBJ2-4	-	-	CASSLGANKNIQYF	TGTGCCAGCAGCTTGGGGGCAAACAAAAACATTCAGTACTTC
16	TRBV2	TRBJ2-5	-	-	CASSEAAGFIQETQYF	TGTGCCAGCAGTGAAGCGGCAGGGTTTATCCAAGAGACCCAGTACTTC
15	TRBV5-4	TRBJ2-7	-	TRBD1	CASSQGDRSSYEQYF	TGTGCCAGCAGCCAAGGGGACAGAAGCTCCTACGAGCAGTACTTC
15	TRBV19	TRBJ1-5	-	TRBD1	CASSSPDRGRQPQHF	TGTGCCAGTAGTAGCCCGGACAGGGGCAGACAGCCCCAGCATTTT
12	TRBV7-9	TRBJ1-3	-	TRBD1	CASSSQGGPLNF	TGTGCCAGCAGCTCCCAGGGGGGTCCCCTCAATTTT
14	TRBV27	TRBJ1-4	-	TRBD1	CASSSGQGFEKLFF	TGTGCCAGCAGTTCGGGACAGGGTTTTGAAAAACTGTTTTTT
13	TRBV25-1	TRBJ1-1	-	-	CASRRGGNTEAFF	TGTGCCAGCAGAAGAGGGGGGAACACTGAAGCTTTCTTT
17	TRBV6-1	TRBJ1-5	-	TRBD1	CASSEWGRTGRYQPQHF	TGTGCCAGCAGTGAATGGGGGCGGACAGGGAGGTATCAGCCCCAGCATTTT
11	TRBV20-1	TRBJ2-4	-	-	CSALARNIQYF	TGCAGTGCCCTAGCTAGAAACATTCAGTACTTC
13	TRBV6-2/TRBV6-3	TRBJ1-5	-	-	CASSSFFDQPQHF	TGTGCCAGCAGTTCCTTTTTCGATCAGCCCCAGCATTTT
14	TRBV6-5	TRBJ1-1	-	-	CASSSPGLNTEAFF	TGTGCCAGCAGTTCACCAGGGTTGAACACTGAAGCTTTCTTT
16	TRBV3-1/TRBV3-2	TRBJ1-5	-	TRBD1	CASSRSTGAGNQPQHF	TGTGCCAGCAGCCGTTCGACAGGGGCCGGCAATCAGCCCCAGCATTTT
14	TRBV5-1	TRBJ2-2	-	-	CASDPTGDTGELFF	TGCGCCAGCGACCCCACAGGAGACACCGGGGAGCTGTTTTTT
13	TRBV24-1	TRBJ1-3	-	-	CATSLNAGNTIYF	TGTGCCACCAGCTTGAACGCGGGAAACACCATATATTTT
19	TRBV7-7	TRBJ2-5	-	TRBD2	CASSLSGHGAGGPGETQYF	TGTGCCAGCAGCTTATCGGGTCACGGTGCGGGGGGGCCGGGGGAGACCCAGTACTTC
13	TRBV7-3	TRBJ1-1	-	-	CASSLQGNTEAFF	TGTGCCAGCAGCTTACAGGGGAACACTGAAGCTTTCTTT
15	TRBV6-5	TRBJ2-3	-	-	CASSLEGISTDTQYF	TGTGCCAGCAGCCTGGAGGGGATTAGCACAGATACGCAGTATTTT
15	TRBV9	TRBJ2-6	once	TRBD1	CASSVQGARANVLTF	TGTGCCAGCAGCGTACAGGGGGCTAGGGCCAACGTCCTGACTTTC
14	TRBV30	TRBJ1-2	many	-	CAWKAGLDTGGYTF	TGTGCCTGGAAGGCGGGGTTAGACACCGGTGGCTACACCTTC
15	TRBV7-2	TRBJ1-2	-	-	CASSPDPSRSSGYTF	TGTGCCAGCAGTCCCGACCCAAGCAGGTCGAGTGGCTACACCTTC
13	TRBV30	TRBJ1-2	-	TRBD1	CAWSRDRPYGYTF	TGTGCCTGGAGTCGGGACAGACCCTATGGCTACACCTTC
14	TRBV11-3	TRBJ2-5	once	-	CASSLSSAEETQYF	TGTGCCAGCAGCTTATCGTCAGCGGAGGAGACCCAGTACTTC
13	TRBV29-1	TRBJ2-2	-	TRBD1	CSVGQGNTGELFF	TGCAGCGTTGGACAGGGAAACACCGGGGAGCTGTTTTTT
14	TRBV2	TRBJ1-1	-	-	CASSVQFSNTEAFF	TGTGCCAGCAGTGTCCAGTTCTCGAACACTGAAGCTTTCTTT